The rows below give T cell receptor beta chains drawn from one sample of a study of T cell responses to AZD1222 COVID-19 vaccine. The table came from immunoSEQ multiplex PCR; TCRdb's copy has only in-frame clones and leaves some out. The data show roughly 120,000 clones, 85% to 95% seen once. This sample comprised peripheral blood, obtained on day 0 of AZD1222 vaccination. These receptors were taken from an adult in good health. Each CDR3 is given with its conserved first and last residue. The D gene is left open where the match is weak. Only part of the rows carry a size: once, few, many, or a class if the clone is expanded.

v_gene: TRBV28
j_gene: TRBJ1-1
abundance: -
d_gene: -
CDR3nt: TGTGCCAGCAGCTCTGCAGTGGGGGGTGGCCACACTGAAGCTTTCTTT
CDR3aa: CASSSAVGGGHTEAFF

v_gene: TRBV19
j_gene: TRBJ2-3
abundance: -
d_gene: -
CDR3nt: TGTGCCAGTAGTATTCGAAGGGGTTTGATGGTTGTGGATACGCAGTATTTT
CDR3aa: CASSIRRGLMVVDTQYF

v_gene: TRBV20-1
j_gene: TRBJ2-7
abundance: -
d_gene: TRBD2
CDR3nt: TGCAGTGCTAGTATCCCGGGGGGTTCCTACGAGCAGTACTTC
CDR3aa: CSASIPGGSYEQYF

v_gene: TRBV7-9
j_gene: TRBJ1-4
abundance: -
d_gene: -
CDR3nt: TGTGCCAGCAGCTTAACTAATGAAAAACTGTTTTTT
CDR3aa: CASSLTNEKLFF

v_gene: TRBV28
j_gene: TRBJ1-1
abundance: -
d_gene: -
CDR3nt: TGTGCCAGCAGCCCCCGAGGATGGGGGAACACTGAAGCTTTCTTT
CDR3aa: CASSPRGWGNTEAFF

v_gene: TRBV9
j_gene: TRBJ1-2
abundance: once
d_gene: -
CDR3nt: TGTGCCAGCGGGGTGGGGAAGGTCCCTGAGGAGTATGGCTACACCTTC
CDR3aa: CASGVGKVPEEYGYTF

v_gene: TRBV25-1
j_gene: TRBJ2-2
abundance: -
d_gene: -
CDR3nt: TGTGCCAGCAGTGAATACAGAGTGAACACCGGGGAGCTGTTTTTT
CDR3aa: CASSEYRVNTGELFF

v_gene: TRBV3-1/TRBV3-2
j_gene: TRBJ2-6
abundance: -
d_gene: TRBD2
CDR3nt: TGTGCCAGCAGTCTGGGGAGGGGTGGGGCCAACGTCCTGACTTTC
CDR3aa: CASSLGRGGANVLTF

v_gene: TRBV2
j_gene: TRBJ1-5
abundance: -
d_gene: -
CDR3nt: TGTGCCAGCCGGGGACGGATTAGCAATCAGCCCCAGCATTTT
CDR3aa: CASRGRISNQPQHF

v_gene: TRBV6-5
j_gene: TRBJ1-2
abundance: -
d_gene: -
CDR3nt: TGTGCCAGCAGTTATGGGGAGCGGGACTATGGCTACACCTTC
CDR3aa: CASSYGERDYGYTF

v_gene: TRBV11-3
j_gene: TRBJ1-1
abundance: -
d_gene: -
CDR3nt: TGTGCCAGCAGCTCCCCCAGGGGATGGGCTGAAGCTTTCTTT
CDR3aa: CASSSPRGWAEAFF

v_gene: TRBV29-1
j_gene: TRBJ2-7
abundance: -
d_gene: TRBD1
CDR3nt: TGCAGCGGGGGACAGGGGCACGAGCAGTACTTC
CDR3aa: CSGGQGHEQYF

v_gene: TRBV4-1
j_gene: TRBJ1-4
abundance: -
d_gene: -
CDR3nt: TGCGCCAGCACCCCCATGGGGAGTCGGAATGAAAAACTGTTTTTT
CDR3aa: CASTPMGSRNEKLFF

v_gene: TRBV27
j_gene: TRBJ1-6
abundance: -
d_gene: -
CDR3nt: TGTGCCAGCAGTTTCCCCAATTCACCCCTCCACTTT
CDR3aa: CASSFPNSPLHF

v_gene: TRBV5-1
j_gene: TRBJ2-7
abundance: -
d_gene: -
CDR3nt: TGCGCCAGCAGACCACCTGATGCTACCTACGAGCAGTACTTC
CDR3aa: CASRPPDATYEQYF